The T cell receptor (beta chain) described here comes from a study of T-cell reconstitution after alpha-beta-depleted transplantation in children. This clonotype was seen only a few times. The antigen remains unidentified. Study-level points and caveats: Two months or so post-transplant, alpha-beta T cells reportedly derived from several hundred expanded graft clones.

Preparation of the TCRbeta library used unique molecular identifiers. TCRdb reprocessed the PCR reads via MiXCR and lists one record per CDR3 protein. The sample lists nearly 350,000 distinct CDR3 sequences, 15% to 20% occurring once. The CDR3 loop spans 15 amino acids. V lost 0 bases to trimming and J lost 12 bases; unmatched junction nucleotides: 7. CDR1 is LGHNA and CDR2 is YSLEER in the germline V gene. The chain has TRBV4-3 and TRBJ2-1, with 11 nucleotides matching TRBD2. The specimen was PBMCs, mostly from graft donor cells, collected 360 days after TCRalphabeta/CD19-depleted stem cell transplant. This TCR was recovered from a male patient between 2 and 15 years old who had a stem cell transplant for acute lymphoblastic leukemia, so the T cells may come from the graft donor. The CDR3 coding sequence is TGCGCCAGCAGCCAAGATTATACTAGCGGGAGTGGGCAGTTCTTC. This sequence encodes CASSQDYTSGSGQFF.